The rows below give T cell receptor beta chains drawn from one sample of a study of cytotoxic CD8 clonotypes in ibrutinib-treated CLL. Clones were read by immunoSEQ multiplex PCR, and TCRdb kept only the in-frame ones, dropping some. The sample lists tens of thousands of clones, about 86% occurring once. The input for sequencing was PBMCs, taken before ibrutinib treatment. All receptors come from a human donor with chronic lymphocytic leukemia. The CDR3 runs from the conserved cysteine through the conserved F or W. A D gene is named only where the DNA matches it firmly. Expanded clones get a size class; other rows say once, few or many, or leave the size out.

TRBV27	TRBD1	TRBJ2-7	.	CASSLSTGGTYEQYF	TGTGCCAGCAGTTTAAGCACAGGGGGCACCTACGAGCAGTACTTC
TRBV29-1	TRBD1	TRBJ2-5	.	CSVTRTGRETQYF	TGCAGCGTCACTAGGACAGGGAGGGAGACCCAGTACTTC
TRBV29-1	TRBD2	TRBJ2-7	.	CSVSGKSFYEQYF	TGCAGCGTTAGCGGGAAGTCTTTCTACGAGCAGTACTTC
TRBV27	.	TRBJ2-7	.	CASSLFRQGRYEQYF	TGTGCCAGCAGTTTATTTCGCCAGGGGCGTTACGAGCAGTACTTC
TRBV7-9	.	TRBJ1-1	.	CASSRWSSNTEAFF	TGTGCCAGCAGCCGTTGGAGCAGTAACACTGAAGCTTTCTTT
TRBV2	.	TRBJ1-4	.	CASGSEGVGDGEKLFF	TGTGCCAGTGGGAGTGAGGGCGTTGGGGACGGGGAAAAACTGTTTTTT
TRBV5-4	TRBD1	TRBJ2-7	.	CASSEGAEGGLRDEQYF	TGTGCCAGCAGCGAAGGGGCCGAAGGGGGCCTGCGGGACGAGCAGTACTTC
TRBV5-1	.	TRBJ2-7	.	CASSLDDGRTYEQYF	TGCGCCAGCAGCTTGGATGACGGAAGAACCTACGAGCAGTACTTC
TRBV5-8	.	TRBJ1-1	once	CASSFLENTEAFF	TGTGCCAGCAGCTTTCTAGAGAACACTGAAGCTTTCTTT
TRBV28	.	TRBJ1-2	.	CASSLTQGTGYTF	TGTGCCAGCAGTTTAACCCAGGGTACTGGCTACACCTTC
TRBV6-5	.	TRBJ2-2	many	CASSPTRGATGELFF	TGTGCCAGCAGTCCGACGCGGGGCGCCACCGGGGAGCTGTTTTTT
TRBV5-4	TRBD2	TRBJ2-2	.	CASSFGGRLASDTGELFF	TGTGCCAGCAGCTTTGGTGGGAGACTAGCGAGCGACACCGGGGAGCTGTTTTTT
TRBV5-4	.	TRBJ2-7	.	CASSAFGSTGRHEQYF	TGTGCCAGCAGCGCCTTTGGTTCGACAGGGAGGCACGAGCAGTACTTC
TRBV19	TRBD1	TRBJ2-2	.	CASSMRDRITGELFF	TGTGCCAGTAGTATGAGGGACAGAATCACCGGGGAGCTGTTTTTT
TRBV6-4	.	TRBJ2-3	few	CASSVDLGGEDTQYF	TGTGCCAGCAGTGTGGACTTAGGCGGTGAAGATACGCAGTATTTT
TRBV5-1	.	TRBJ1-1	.	CASSFGVGNTEAFF	TGCGCCAGCAGCTTTGGGGTAGGGAACACTGAAGCTTTCTTT
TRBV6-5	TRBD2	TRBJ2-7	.	CASKGLAGGYYEQYF	TGTGCCAGCAAGGGACTAGCGGGAGGCTACTACGAGCAGTACTTC
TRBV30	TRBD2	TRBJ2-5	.	CAWSLTGGETQYF	TGTGCCTGGAGTCTGACGGGGGGGGAGACCCAGTACTTC